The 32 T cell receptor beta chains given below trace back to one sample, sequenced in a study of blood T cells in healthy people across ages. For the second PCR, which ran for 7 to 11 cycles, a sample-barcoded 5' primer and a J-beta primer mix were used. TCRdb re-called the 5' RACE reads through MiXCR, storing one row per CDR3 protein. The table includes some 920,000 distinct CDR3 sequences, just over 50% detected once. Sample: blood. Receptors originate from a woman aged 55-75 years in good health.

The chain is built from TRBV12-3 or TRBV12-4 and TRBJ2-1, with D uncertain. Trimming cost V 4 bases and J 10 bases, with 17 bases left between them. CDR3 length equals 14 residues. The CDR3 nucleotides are TGTGCCAGCAGTTCGCCCCCGCCCCAGTGGGAGCAGTTCTTC. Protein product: CASSSPPPQWEQFF.

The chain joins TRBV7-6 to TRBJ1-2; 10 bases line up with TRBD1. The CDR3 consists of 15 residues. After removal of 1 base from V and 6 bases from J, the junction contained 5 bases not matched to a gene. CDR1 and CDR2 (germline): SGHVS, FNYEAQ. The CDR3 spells CASSLVPGQGDGYTF. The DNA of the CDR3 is TGTGCCAGCAGCTTAGTTCCAGGACAGGGGGATGGCTACACCTTC.

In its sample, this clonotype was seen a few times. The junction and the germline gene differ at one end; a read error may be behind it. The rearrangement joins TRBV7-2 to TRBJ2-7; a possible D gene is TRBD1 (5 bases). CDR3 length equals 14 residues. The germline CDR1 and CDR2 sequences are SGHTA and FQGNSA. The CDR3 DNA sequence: TGTGCCAGCACCTTACAGGAGTCCTCCTACGAGCAGTACTTC. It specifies CASTLQESSYEQYF. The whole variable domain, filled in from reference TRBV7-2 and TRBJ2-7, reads GAGVSQSPSNKVTEKGKDVELRCDPISGHTALYWYRQSLGQGLEFLIYFQGNSAPDKSGLPSDRFSAERTGGSVSTLTIQRTQQEDSAVYLCASTLQESSYEQYFGPGTRLTVT.

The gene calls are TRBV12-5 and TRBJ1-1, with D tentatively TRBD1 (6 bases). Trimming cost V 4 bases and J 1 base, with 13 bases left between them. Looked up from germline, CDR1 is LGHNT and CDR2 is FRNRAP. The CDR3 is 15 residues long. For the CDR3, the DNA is TGTGCTAGTGGTTCCCGCAGGGGCGGGAACACTGAAGCTTTCTTT. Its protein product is CASGSRRGGNTEAFF. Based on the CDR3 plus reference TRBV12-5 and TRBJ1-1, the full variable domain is DARVTQTPRHKVTEMGQEVTMRCQPILGHNTVFWYRQTMMQGLELLAYFRNRAPLDDSGMPKDRFSAEMPDATLATLKIQPSEPRDSAVYFCASGSRRGGNTEAFFGQGTRLTVV.

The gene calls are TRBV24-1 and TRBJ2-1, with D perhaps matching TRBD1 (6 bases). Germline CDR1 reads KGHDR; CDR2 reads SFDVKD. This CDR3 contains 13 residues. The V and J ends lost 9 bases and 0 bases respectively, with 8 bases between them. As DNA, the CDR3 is TGTGCCACCGGACAGAGCTCCTACAATGAGCAGTTCTTC. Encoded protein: CATGQSSYNEQFF.

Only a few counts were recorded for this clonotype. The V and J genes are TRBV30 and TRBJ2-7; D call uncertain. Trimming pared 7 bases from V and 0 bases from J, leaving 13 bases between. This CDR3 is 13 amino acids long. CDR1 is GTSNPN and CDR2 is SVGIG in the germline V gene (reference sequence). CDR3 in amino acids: CAYRLSSSYEQYF. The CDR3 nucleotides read TGTGCCTACCGATTGTCAAGCTCCTACGAGCAGTACTTC.

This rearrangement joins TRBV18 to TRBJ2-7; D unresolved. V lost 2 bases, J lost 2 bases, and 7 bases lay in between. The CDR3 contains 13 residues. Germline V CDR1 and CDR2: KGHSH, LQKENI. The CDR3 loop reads CASSPGSAYEQYF. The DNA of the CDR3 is TGTGCCAGCTCACCAGGGTCCGCCTACGAGCAGTACTTC.

The CDR3 loop is CSVEVTVGGYTF. In nucleotides, the CDR3 is TGCAGCGTTGAAGTGACCGTGGGGGGCTACACCTTC. The chain recombines TRBV29-1 with TRBJ1-2, with D unresolved. Germline V gene sequence: CDR1 SQVTM, CDR2 ANQGSEA. The V gene lost 1 base and the J gene lost 8 bases, with 11 bases spanning the gap. The CDR3 is made up of 12 amino acids.

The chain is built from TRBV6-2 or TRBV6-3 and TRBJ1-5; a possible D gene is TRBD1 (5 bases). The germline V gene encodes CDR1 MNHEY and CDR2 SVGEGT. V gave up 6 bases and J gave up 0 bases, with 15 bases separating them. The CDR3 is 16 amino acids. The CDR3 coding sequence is TGTGCCAGCAGGCCCCCCGGGACGGATAGCAATCAGCCCCAGCATTTT. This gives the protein CASRPPGTDSNQPQHF.

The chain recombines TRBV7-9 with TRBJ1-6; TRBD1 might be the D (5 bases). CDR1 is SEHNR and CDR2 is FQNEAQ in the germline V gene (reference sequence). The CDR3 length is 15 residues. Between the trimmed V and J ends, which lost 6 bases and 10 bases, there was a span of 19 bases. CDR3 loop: CASSSNTGAVSPLHF. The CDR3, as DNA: TGTGCCAGCAGTTCGAATACAGGCGCAGTATCACCCCTCCACTTT.

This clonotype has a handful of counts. The chain's CDR3 is CASSYFFTGAATNEKLFF. In DNA form, the CDR3 reads TGTGCCAGCAGTTACTTTTTTACGGGTGCCGCAACTAATGAAAAACTGTTTTTT. The gene calls are TRBV6-5 and TRBJ1-4; D is uncertain. V gave up 1 base and J gave up 0 bases, with 15 bases separating them. The CDR3 totals 18 residues. CDR1 is MNHEY and CDR2 is SVGAGI in the germline V gene.

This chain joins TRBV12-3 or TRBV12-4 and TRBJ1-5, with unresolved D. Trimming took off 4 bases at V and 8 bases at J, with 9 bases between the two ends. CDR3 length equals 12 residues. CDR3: CASSSDVKPQHF. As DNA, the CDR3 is TGTGCCAGCAGTTCGGACGTCAAGCCCCAGCATTTT.

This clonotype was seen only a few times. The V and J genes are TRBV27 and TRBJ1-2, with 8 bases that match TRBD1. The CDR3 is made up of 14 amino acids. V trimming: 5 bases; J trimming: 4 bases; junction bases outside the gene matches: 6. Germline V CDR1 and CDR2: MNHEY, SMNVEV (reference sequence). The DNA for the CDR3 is TGTGCCAGCAGTCGGACAGGGCAGAGCTATGGCTACACCTTC. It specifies CASSRTGQSYGYTF.

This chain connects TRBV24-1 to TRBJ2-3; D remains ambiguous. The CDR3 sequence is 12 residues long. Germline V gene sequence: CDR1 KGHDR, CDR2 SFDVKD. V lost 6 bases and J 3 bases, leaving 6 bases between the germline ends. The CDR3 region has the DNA TGTGCCACCAGTCTCTCGACAGATACGCAGTATTTT. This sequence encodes CATSLSTDTQYF.

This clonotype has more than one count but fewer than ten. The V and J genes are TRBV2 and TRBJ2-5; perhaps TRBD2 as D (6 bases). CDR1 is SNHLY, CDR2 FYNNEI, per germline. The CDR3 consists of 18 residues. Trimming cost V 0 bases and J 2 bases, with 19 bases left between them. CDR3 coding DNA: TGTGCCAGCAGTGAAGCTAGACTAAGATCCGGACTACAAGAGACCCAGTACTTC. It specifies CASSEARLRSGLQETQYF. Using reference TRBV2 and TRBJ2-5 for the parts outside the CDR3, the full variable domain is EPEVTQTPSHQVTQMGQEVILRCVPISNHLYFYWYRQILGQKVEFLVSFYNNEISEKSEIFDDQFSVERPDGSNFTLKIRSTKLEDSAMYFCASSEARLRSGLQETQYFGPGTRLLVL.

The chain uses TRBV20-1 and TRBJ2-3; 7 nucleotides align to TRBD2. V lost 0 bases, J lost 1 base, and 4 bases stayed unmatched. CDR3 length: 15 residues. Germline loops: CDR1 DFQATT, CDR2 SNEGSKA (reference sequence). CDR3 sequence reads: CSARDVAGGTDTQYF. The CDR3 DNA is TGCAGTGCTAGAGATGTGGCGGGAGGCACAGATACGCAGTATTTT.

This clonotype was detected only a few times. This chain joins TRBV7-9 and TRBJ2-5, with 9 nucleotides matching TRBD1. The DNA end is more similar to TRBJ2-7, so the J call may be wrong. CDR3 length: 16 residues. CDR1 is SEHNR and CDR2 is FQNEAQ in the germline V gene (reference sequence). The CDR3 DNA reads TGTGCCAGCAGCAACACAGACAGGGGGTATCCATACGAGCAGTACTTC. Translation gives CASSNTDRGYPYEQYF.

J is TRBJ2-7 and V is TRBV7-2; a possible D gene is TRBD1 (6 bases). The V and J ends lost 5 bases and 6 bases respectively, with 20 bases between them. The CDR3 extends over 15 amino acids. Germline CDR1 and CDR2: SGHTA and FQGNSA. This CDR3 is CASSPPGGRALEQYF. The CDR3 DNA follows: TGTGCCAGCAGCCCACCTGGGGGCAGGGCCCTCGAGCAGTACTTC.

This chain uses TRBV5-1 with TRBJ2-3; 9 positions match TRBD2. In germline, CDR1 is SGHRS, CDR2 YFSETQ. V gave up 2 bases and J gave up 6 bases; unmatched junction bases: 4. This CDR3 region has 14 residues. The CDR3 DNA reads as TGCGCCAGCAGCTTATGGACTAGCGAGGATACGCAGTATTTT. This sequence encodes CASSLWTSEDTQYF.

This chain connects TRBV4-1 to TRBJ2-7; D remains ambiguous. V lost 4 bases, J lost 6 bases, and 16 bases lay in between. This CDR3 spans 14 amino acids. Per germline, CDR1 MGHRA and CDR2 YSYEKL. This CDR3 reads CASSPLVGTVEQYF. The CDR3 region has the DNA TGCGCCAGCAGCCCATTAGTTGGTACAGTCGAGCAGTACTTC.

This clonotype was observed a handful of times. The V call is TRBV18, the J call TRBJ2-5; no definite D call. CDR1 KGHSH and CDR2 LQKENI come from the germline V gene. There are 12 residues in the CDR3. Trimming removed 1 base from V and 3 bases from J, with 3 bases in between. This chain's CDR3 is CASSPREETQYF. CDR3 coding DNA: TGTGCCAGCTCACCACGGGAAGAGACCCAGTACTTC.

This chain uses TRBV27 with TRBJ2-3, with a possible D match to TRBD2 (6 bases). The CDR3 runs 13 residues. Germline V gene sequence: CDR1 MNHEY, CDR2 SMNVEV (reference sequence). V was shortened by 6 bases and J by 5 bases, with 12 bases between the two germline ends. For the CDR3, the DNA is TGTGCCAGCAGACCTGCGGGGTTAGATACGCAGTATTTT. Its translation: CASRPAGLDTQYF.

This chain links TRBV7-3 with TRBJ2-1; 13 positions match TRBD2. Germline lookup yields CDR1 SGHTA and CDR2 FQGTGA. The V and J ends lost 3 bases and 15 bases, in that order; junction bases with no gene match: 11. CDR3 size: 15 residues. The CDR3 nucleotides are TGTGCCAGCAGCTTCGGACTAGCGGGAGTAGGGGGTCTGTTCTTC. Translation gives CASSFGLAGVGGLFF.

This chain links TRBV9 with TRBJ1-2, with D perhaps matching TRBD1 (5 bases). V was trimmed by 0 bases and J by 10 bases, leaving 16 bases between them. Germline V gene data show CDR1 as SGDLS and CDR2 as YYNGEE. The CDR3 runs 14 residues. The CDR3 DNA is TGTGCCAGCAGCGTAGGTCTTGGGGGTCGGGACTACACCTTC. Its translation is CASSVGLGGRDYTF.

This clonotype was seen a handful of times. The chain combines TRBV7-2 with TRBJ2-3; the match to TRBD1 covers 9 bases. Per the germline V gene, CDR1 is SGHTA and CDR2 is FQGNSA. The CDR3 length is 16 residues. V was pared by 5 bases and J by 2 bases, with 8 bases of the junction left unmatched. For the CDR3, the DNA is TGTGCCAGCAGCCGTGGGCGGACAGGGGCCACAGATACGCAGTATTTT. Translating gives CASSRGRTGATDTQYF.

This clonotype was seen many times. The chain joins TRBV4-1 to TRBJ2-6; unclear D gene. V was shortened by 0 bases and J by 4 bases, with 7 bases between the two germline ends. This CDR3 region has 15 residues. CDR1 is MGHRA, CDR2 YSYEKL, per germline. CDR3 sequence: CASSQDPAGANVLTF. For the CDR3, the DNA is TGCGCCAGCAGCCAAGATCCGGCGGGGGCCAACGTCCTGACTTTC.

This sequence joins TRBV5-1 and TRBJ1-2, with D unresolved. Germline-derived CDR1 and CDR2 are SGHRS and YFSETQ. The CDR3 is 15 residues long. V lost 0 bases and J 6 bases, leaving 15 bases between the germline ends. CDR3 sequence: CASSLGAGISHGYTF. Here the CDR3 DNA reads TGCGCCAGCAGCTTGGGGGCCGGTATCAGTCATGGCTACACCTTC. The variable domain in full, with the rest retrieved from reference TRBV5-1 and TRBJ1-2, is KAGVTQTPRYLIKTRGQQVTLSCSPISGHRSVSWYQQTPGQGLQFLFEYFSETQRNKGNFPGRFSGRQFSNSRSEMNVSTLELGDSALYLCASSLGAGISHGYTFGSGTRLTVV.

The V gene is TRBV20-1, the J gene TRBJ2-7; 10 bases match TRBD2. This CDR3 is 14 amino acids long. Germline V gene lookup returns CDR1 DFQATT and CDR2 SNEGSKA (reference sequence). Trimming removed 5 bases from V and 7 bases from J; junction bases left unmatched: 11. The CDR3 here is CSAYPGLAIDEQYF. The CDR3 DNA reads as TGCAGTGCTTATCCGGGACTAGCGATCGATGAGCAGTACTTC.

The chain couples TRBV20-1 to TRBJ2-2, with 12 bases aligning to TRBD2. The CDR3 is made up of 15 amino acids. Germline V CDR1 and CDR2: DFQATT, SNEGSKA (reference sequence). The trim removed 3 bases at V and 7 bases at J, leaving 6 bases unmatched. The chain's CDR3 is CSARERTSGNGELFF. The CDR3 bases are TGCAGTGCTAGGGAGAGGACTAGCGGGAACGGGGAGCTGTTTTTT.

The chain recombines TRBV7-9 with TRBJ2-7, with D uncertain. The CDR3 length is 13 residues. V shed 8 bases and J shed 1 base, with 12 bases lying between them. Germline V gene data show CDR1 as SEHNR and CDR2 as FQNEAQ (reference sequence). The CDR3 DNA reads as TGTGCCAGCGGTAGTGAGCTATCCTACGAGCAGTACTTC. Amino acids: CASGSELSYEQYF.

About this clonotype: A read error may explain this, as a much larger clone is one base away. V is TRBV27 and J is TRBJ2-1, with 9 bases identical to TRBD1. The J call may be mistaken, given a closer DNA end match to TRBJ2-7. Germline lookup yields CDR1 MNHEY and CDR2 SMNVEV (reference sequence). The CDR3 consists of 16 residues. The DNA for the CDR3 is TGTGCCAGCAGTCCACAGGGGGCGGCCTCCTACAATGAGCAGTACTTC. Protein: CASSPQGAASYNEQYF.

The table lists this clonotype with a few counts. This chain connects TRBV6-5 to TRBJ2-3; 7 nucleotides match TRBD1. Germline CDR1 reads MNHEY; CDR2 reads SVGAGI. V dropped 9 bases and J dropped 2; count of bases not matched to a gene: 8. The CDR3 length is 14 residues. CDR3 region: CASSTGQHTDTQYF. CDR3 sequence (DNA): TGTGCCAGTTCGACGGGACAGCACACAGATACGCAGTATTTT.